Listed below are T cell receptor beta chains from one sample, sequenced in a study of control samples from healthy donors and cancer patients. Measured with immunoSEQ multiplex PCR; TCRdb has only the in-frame clones, and not every one. Here the sample spans 90,000 to 100,000 clones, 79% being singletons. Sequencing used blood. All receptors derive from a woman aged 25-40 years in good health. CDR3s include the opening cysteine and the closing phenylalanine or tryptophan. The D gene is left open where the match is weak. Clone size appears in some rows only: once, few, many, or a class for an expanded clone.

V gene	clone size	D gene	J gene	CDR3 protein	CDR3 DNA
TRBV3-1/TRBV3-2	NA	NA	TRBJ1-2	CASSHRQASYGYTF	TGTGCCAGCAGCCATAGACAGGCAAGCTATGGCTACACCTTC
TRBV7-2	NA	NA	TRBJ2-5	CASSLEAEETQYF	TGTGCCAGCAGCTTAGAAGCGGAAGAGACCCAGTACTTC
TRBV15	NA	TRBD2	TRBJ2-2	CATSTKRGTNTGELFF	TGTGCCACCAGCACCAAGCGGGGGACGAACACCGGGGAGCTGTTTTTT
TRBV3-1/TRBV3-2	NA	NA	TRBJ2-1	CARLGLTYNEQFF	TGTGCCAGACTCGGGTTAACCTACAATGAGCAGTTCTTC
TRBV2	NA	NA	TRBJ1-2	CASSEAGSSYTF	TGTGCCAGCAGTGAAGCAGGGAGCTCCTACACCTTC
TRBV6-1	NA	NA	TRBJ1-2	CASSEGWGGYTF	TGTGCCAGCAGTGAAGGGTGGGGTGGCTACACCTTC
TRBV11-2	NA	NA	TRBJ2-7	CASSLDHFTQYF	TGTGCCAGCAGCTTAGATCATTTTACGCAGTACTTC
TRBV6-6	NA	NA	TRBJ2-7	CASSSSGFAYEQYF	TGTGCCAGCAGTTCGTCAGGGTTTGCCTACGAGCAGTACTTC
TRBV7-2	NA	NA	TRBJ1-6	CASSQGSPLHF	TGTGCCAGCAGCCAGGGTTCACCCCTCCACTTT
TRBV4-3	NA	NA	TRBJ2-3	CASSQAWKSSTDTQYF	TGCGCCAGCAGCCAAGCTTGGAAGTCTAGCACAGATACGCAGTATTTT
TRBV2	NA	TRBD1	TRBJ1-5	CASSGTGGDNQPQHF	TGTGCCAGCAGCGGGACAGGGGGGGACAATCAGCCCCAGCATTTT
TRBV6-5	NA	TRBD1	TRBJ1-2	CASRPGQGGNYGYTF	TGTGCCAGCAGACCTGGACAGGGAGGAAACTATGGCTACACCTTC
TRBV12-3/TRBV12-4	NA	TRBD2	TRBJ2-7	CASRAPGGEQYF	TGTGCCAGCAGGGCCCCGGGAGGCGAGCAGTACTTC
TRBV7-9	once	NA	TRBJ1-4	CASSYVRGALEKLFF	TGTGCCAGCAGCTACGTCCGAGGTGCACTTGAAAAACTGTTTTTT
TRBV4-2	NA	TRBD2	TRBJ2-7	CASSQVAGVSYEQYF	TGTGCCAGCAGCCAAGTTGCGGGGGTCTCCTACGAGCAGTACTTC
TRBV5-1	NA	NA	TRBJ1-1	CASRIRDEAFF	TGCGCCAGCCGAATTCGGGACGAAGCTTTCTTT
TRBV10-3	NA	NA	TRBJ1-6	CAISELGRLDSPLHF	TGTGCCATCAGTGAGTTAGGCCGACTAGATTCACCCCTCCACTTT
TRBV27	NA	NA	TRBJ2-7	CASSLIGRGYEQYF	TGTGCCAGCAGTTTAATCGGCAGGGGCTACGAGCAGTACTTC
TRBV19	NA	NA	TRBJ2-6	CASSNLALSGANVLTF	TGTGCCAGTAGTAACCTGGCTCTCTCTGGGGCCAACGTCCTGACTTTC
TRBV19	NA	NA	TRBJ1-3	CASTLGRATGNTIYF	TGTGCCAGTACCCTAGGTAGGGCAACCGGAAACACCATATATTTT
TRBV9	NA	NA	TRBJ1-1	CASSVGAGVNTEAFF	TGTGCCAGCAGCGTAGGGGCAGGGGTGAACACTGAAGCTTTCTTT
TRBV6-1	once	NA	TRBJ2-7	CASSEGSVGGHEQYF	TGTGCCAGCAGTGAAGGTTCGGTAGGGGGTCACGAGCAGTACTTC
TRBV30	NA	NA	TRBJ1-1	CAWGQTDYTEAFF	TGTGCCTGGGGCCAAACAGATTACACTGAAGCTTTCTTT
TRBV11-3	NA	NA	TRBJ1-1	CASSLDGDSTEAFF	TGTGCCAGCAGCTTAGATGGGGATTCCACTGAAGCTTTCTTT
TRBV18	NA	NA	TRBJ2-2	CASSPRAETGELFF	TGTGCCAGCTCACCTAGGGCCGAGACCGGGGAGCTGTTTTTT
TRBV11-2	NA	TRBD1	TRBJ1-1	CASSARQGNTEAFF	TGTGCCAGCAGCGCGAGACAGGGGAACACTGAAGCTTTCTTT
TRBV13	NA	NA	TRBJ2-1	CASSFRVSYNEQFF	TGTGCCAGCAGCTTCCGGGTCTCCTACAATGAGCAGTTCTTC
TRBV5-5	NA	NA	TRBJ1-5	CASSLVAGGNQPQHF	TGTGCCAGCAGCTTGGTGGCAGGGGGCAATCAGCCCCAGCATTTT
TRBV7-9	few	NA	TRBJ1-1	CASSLDPNTEAFF	TGTGCCAGCAGCTTAGATCCGAACACTGAAGCTTTCTTT